The rows below give T cell receptor beta chains drawn from one sample of a study of T cell repertoires in cytomegalovirus infection. TCRdb independently ran MiXCR on the reads; one entry per CDR3 protein. The table has about half a million distinct CDR3 sequences, roughly a third seen once. The antigens these receptors bind are not known. This specimen consisted of cultured PBMCs, obtained from culture after CMV antigen stimulation. The origin of the receptors is a human donor in good health (CMV status not recorded). Some clones in this sample may be carry-over from other donors' samples. Each CDR3 is given with its conserved first and last residue. D genes are given only for firm matches. Size is stated for part of the rows, as once, few or many counts, or as a class when the clone is expanded.

clone size: few
V gene: TRBV2
J gene: TRBJ2-5
D gene: -
CDR3 protein: CASSETPRETQYF
CDR3 DNA: TGTGCCAGCAGTGAAACCCCGCGGGAGACCCAGTACTTC

clone size: few
V gene: TRBV15
J gene: TRBJ1-2
D gene: -
CDR3 protein: CATSRDGLGPSAPGGYTF
CDR3 DNA: TGTGCCACCAGCAGAGATGGTTTAGGACCCTCGGCCCCCGGTGGCTACACCTTC

clone size: -
V gene: TRBV18
J gene: TRBJ1-2
D gene: TRBD1
CDR3 protein: CASSPLGTGVNGYTF
CDR3 DNA: TGTGCCAGCTCACCGCTGGGGACAGGGGTAAACGGCTACACCTTC

clone size: -
V gene: TRBV19
J gene: TRBJ1-5
D gene: -
CDR3 protein: CASSIDRYKTGLNQPQHF
CDR3 DNA: TGTGCCAGTAGTATAGATCGGTATAAGACAGGCCTCAATCAGCCCCAGCATTTT

clone size: few
V gene: TRBV25-1
J gene: TRBJ2-2
D gene: -
CDR3 protein: CASSERPTGELFF
CDR3 DNA: TGTGCCAGCAGTGAAAGACCCACCGGGGAGCTGTTTTTT

clone size: -
V gene: TRBV25-1
J gene: TRBJ2-3
D gene: -
CDR3 protein: CAALGQLSTDTQYF
CDR3 DNA: TGTGCAGCCCTGGGACAACTTAGCACAGATACGCAGTATTTT

clone size: -
V gene: TRBV7-4
J gene: TRBJ1-2
D gene: -
CDR3 protein: CASSFLTGNYGYTF
CDR3 DNA: TGTGCCAGCAGCTTTCTAACAGGGAACTATGGCTACACCTTC

clone size: -
V gene: TRBV27
J gene: TRBJ1-1
D gene: -
CDR3 protein: CASSPVFGGEAFF
CDR3 DNA: TGTGCCAGCAGTCCGGTGTTTGGGGGTGAGGCTTTCTTT

clone size: once
V gene: TRBV14
J gene: TRBJ1-6
D gene: TRBD1
CDR3 protein: CASSEHRGLVAPLHF
CDR3 DNA: TGTGCCAGCAGCGAACACAGGGGGCTAGTGGCACCCCTCCACTTT

clone size: -
V gene: TRBV7-9
J gene: TRBJ2-3
D gene: TRBD2
CDR3 protein: CASSPPGLAEIADTQYF
CDR3 DNA: TGTGCCAGCAGCCCCCCAGGACTAGCGGAAATAGCAGATACGCAGTATTTT

clone size: once
V gene: TRBV5-4
J gene: TRBJ2-3
D gene: -
CDR3 protein: CASSPASAASTDTQYF
CDR3 DNA: TGTGCCAGCAGCCCCGCGTCGGCGGCTAGCACAGATACGCAGTATTTT

clone size: -
V gene: TRBV7-2
J gene: TRBJ2-5
D gene: TRBD2
CDR3 protein: CASSLRGLAGGNIQETQYF
CDR3 DNA: TGTGCCAGCAGCTTAAGGGGGCTAGCGGGAGGAAATATACAAGAGACCCAGTACTTC

clone size: -
V gene: TRBV14
J gene: TRBJ1-1
D gene: -
CDR3 protein: CASSQDRVTSWSKNTEAFF
CDR3 DNA: TGTGCCAGCAGCCAAGATAGAGTTACTTCATGGTCCAAGAACACTGAAGCTTTCTTT

clone size: -
V gene: TRBV7-2
J gene: TRBJ2-1
D gene: TRBD2
CDR3 protein: CASSSSGNQNNEQFF
CDR3 DNA: TGTGCCAGCAGCTCTAGCGGGAACCAAAACAATGAGCAGTTCTTC

clone size: few
V gene: TRBV7-3
J gene: TRBJ2-5
D gene: TRBD1
CDR3 protein: CASSLTAGGLETQYF
CDR3 DNA: TGTGCCAGCAGCTTAACCGCAGGGGGCTTGGAGACCCAGTACTTC

clone size: many
V gene: TRBV7-2
J gene: TRBJ2-2
D gene: -
CDR3 protein: CASSLVRGATGELFF
CDR3 DNA: TGTGCCAGCAGCTTAGTCCGGGGCGCGACCGGGGAGCTGTTTTTT

clone size: -
V gene: TRBV20-1
J gene: TRBJ1-2
D gene: -
CDR3 protein: CSAQKSLRRLIMSRTTRGGYTF
CDR3 DNA: TGCAGTGCTCAAAAAAGCCTACGTCGCCTCATCATGAGCCGCACCACGAGAGGTGGCTACACCTTC

clone size: -
V gene: TRBV7-2
J gene: TRBJ2-5
D gene: TRBD2
CDR3 protein: CASSLQSSGTETQYF
CDR3 DNA: TGTGCCAGCAGCTTACAGTCTAGCGGGACGGAGACCCAGTACTTC

clone size: few
V gene: TRBV4-2
J gene: TRBJ2-1
D gene: TRBD2
CDR3 protein: CASSQDGTSDVEQFF
CDR3 DNA: TGTGCCAGCAGCCAAGATGGGACTAGCGACGTTGAGCAGTTCTTC

clone size: -
V gene: TRBV6-2/TRBV6-3
J gene: TRBJ2-2
D gene: -
CDR3 protein: CASASEGRGSRPGELFF
CDR3 DNA: TGTGCCAGCGCGTCTGAGGGACGGGGCTCCCGACCCGGGGAGCTGTTTTTT

clone size: few
V gene: TRBV28
J gene: TRBJ1-1
D gene: -
CDR3 protein: CASSQLMNTEAFF
CDR3 DNA: TGTGCCAGCAGTCAACTTATGAACACTGAAGCTTTCTTT

clone size: few
V gene: TRBV7-2
J gene: TRBJ2-6
D gene: -
CDR3 protein: CATREWGSGANVLTF
CDR3 DNA: TGTGCCACCAGAGAATGGGGCTCTGGGGCCAACGTCCTGACTTTC

clone size: -
V gene: TRBV4-3
J gene: TRBJ2-3
D gene: -
CDR3 protein: CASSVGIPGSVLTDTQYF
CDR3 DNA: TGCGCCAGCAGCGTGGGTATTCCTGGGAGCGTTTTGACAGATACGCAGTATTTT

clone size: -
V gene: TRBV6-1
J gene: TRBJ2-2
D gene: -
CDR3 protein: CASKSGLEDTGELFF
CDR3 DNA: TGTGCCAGCAAATCCGGACTGGAGGACACCGGGGAGCTGTTTTTT

clone size: -
V gene: TRBV19
J gene: TRBJ2-7
D gene: -
CDR3 protein: CASSMGQRSLRREQYF
CDR3 DNA: TGTGCCAGTAGTATGGGGCAAAGGTCCCTTCGTCGTGAGCAGTACTTC

clone size: -
V gene: TRBV20-1
J gene: TRBJ2-1
D gene: TRBD2
CDR3 protein: CSARTSGDNEQFF
CDR3 DNA: TGCAGTGCTAGAACTAGCGGGGACAATGAGCAGTTCTTC

clone size: -
V gene: TRBV7-8
J gene: TRBJ1-6
D gene: TRBD1
CDR3 protein: CASRPGGDRGQSPLHF
CDR3 DNA: TGTGCCAGCAGACCCGGGGGGGACAGGGGGCAATCACCCCTCCACTTT

clone size: -
V gene: TRBV27
J gene: TRBJ1-5
D gene: -
CDR3 protein: CASSPTQGWGQPQHF
CDR3 DNA: TGTGCCAGCAGTCCAACTCAGGGGTGGGGTCAGCCCCAGCATTTT

clone size: few
V gene: TRBV27
J gene: TRBJ1-1
D gene: TRBD1
CDR3 protein: CATSGQGPIWTEAFF
CDR3 DNA: TGTGCCACCTCGGGACAGGGGCCGATTTGGACTGAAGCTTTCTTT

clone size: -
V gene: TRBV12-5
J gene: TRBJ2-5
D gene: TRBD2
CDR3 protein: CASGLVKSGSQTQYF
CDR3 DNA: TGTGCTAGTGGTTTGGTAAAGAGCGGGAGCCAGACCCAGTACTTC

clone size: few
V gene: TRBV7-2
J gene: TRBJ1-1
D gene: -
CDR3 protein: CASSSTGRALNTEAFF
CDR3 DNA: TGTGCCAGCAGCTCTACAGGGAGAGCTTTGAACACTGAAGCTTTCTTT

clone size: -
V gene: TRBV7-8
J gene: TRBJ2-7
D gene: TRBD2
CDR3 protein: CASSPRTSGINSYEQYF
CDR3 DNA: TGTGCCAGCAGCCCTCGGACTAGCGGGATCAACTCCTACGAGCAGTACTTC

clone size: -
V gene: TRBV7-3
J gene: TRBJ1-1
D gene: -
CDR3 protein: CASSPGPELNTEAFF
CDR3 DNA: TGTGCCAGCAGCCCAGGGCCAGAATTGAACACTGAAGCTTTCTTT

clone size: -
V gene: TRBV7-8
J gene: TRBJ2-3
D gene: TRBD2
CDR3 protein: CASSPRDGTSGSITDTQYF
CDR3 DNA: TGTGCCAGCAGCCCACGTGATGGGACTAGCGGGAGCATCACAGATACGCAGTATTTT

clone size: few
V gene: TRBV12-3/TRBV12-4
J gene: TRBJ2-5
D gene: TRBD1
CDR3 protein: CASRRTGNGETQYF
CDR3 DNA: TGTGCCAGCAGGCGGACAGGGAATGGAGAGACCCAGTACTTC

clone size: -
V gene: TRBV4-3
J gene: TRBJ1-4
D gene: -
CDR3 protein: CASSQEWGRSEKLFF
CDR3 DNA: TGCGCCAGCAGCCAAGAGTGGGGAAGGAGTGAAAAACTGTTTTTT

clone size: -
V gene: TRBV5-1
J gene: TRBJ2-1
D gene: TRBD2
CDR3 protein: CASSYVIGEGSYNEQFF
CDR3 DNA: TGCGCCAGCAGCTATGTTATCGGGGAGGGGTCCTACAATGAGCAGTTCTTC

clone size: -
V gene: TRBV4-1
J gene: TRBJ2-3
D gene: TRBD2
CDR3 protein: CASSQEGPSGHTQYF
CDR3 DNA: TGCGCCAGCAGCCAAGAGGGACCTAGCGGTCATACGCAGTATTTT

clone size: -
V gene: TRBV5-4
J gene: TRBJ2-1
D gene: TRBD2
CDR3 protein: CASSLGGVGRPRVNEQFF
CDR3 DNA: TGTGCCAGCAGCTTGGGGGGGGTCGGGAGGCCCCGGGTCAATGAGCAGTTCTTC

clone size: -
V gene: TRBV20-1
J gene: TRBJ2-7
D gene: TRBD2
CDR3 protein: CSASPVPTSGFYEQYF
CDR3 DNA: TGCAGTGCTAGCCCGGTACCCACTAGCGGATTTTACGAGCAGTACTTC

clone size: -
V gene: TRBV18
J gene: TRBJ2-1
D gene: -
CDR3 protein: CASSPPARPSNEQFF
CDR3 DNA: TGTGCCAGCTCACCCCCGGCACGGCCGAGCAATGAGCAGTTCTTC

clone size: few
V gene: TRBV7-9
J gene: TRBJ2-7
D gene: TRBD2
CDR3 protein: CASSPRLAGASSYEQYF
CDR3 DNA: TGTGCCAGCAGCCCTCGACTAGCGGGGGCAAGCTCCTACGAGCAGTACTTC

clone size: -
V gene: TRBV24-1
J gene: TRBJ2-2
D gene: -
CDR3 protein: CATSDLRGNTGELFF
CDR3 DNA: TGTGCCACCAGTGATTTAAGGGGAAACACCGGGGAGCTGTTTTTT

clone size: once
V gene: TRBV11-3
J gene: TRBJ2-1
D gene: -
CDR3 protein: CASSPRGRPEQFF
CDR3 DNA: TGTGCCAGCAGTCCAAGGGGGAGGCCTGAGCAGTTCTTC

clone size: many
V gene: TRBV6-2/TRBV6-3
J gene: TRBJ2-1
D gene: TRBD2
CDR3 protein: CASSATLAGGPGNEQFF
CDR3 DNA: TGTGCCAGCAGTGCGACCCTAGCGGGAGGGCCCGGAAATGAGCAGTTCTTC

clone size: -
V gene: TRBV6-2/TRBV6-3
J gene: TRBJ2-7
D gene: TRBD1
CDR3 protein: CASSYSRGQRGHEQYF
CDR3 DNA: TGTGCCAGCAGTTACTCCCGGGGACAAAGGGGGCACGAGCAGTACTTC

clone size: once
V gene: TRBV12-3/TRBV12-4
J gene: TRBJ2-1
D gene: TRBD2
CDR3 protein: CASSSNGRVTYNEQFF
CDR3 DNA: TGTGCCAGCAGTTCGAACGGGAGGGTCACCTACAATGAGCAGTTCTTC